In its sample, the clone carrying this T cell receptor beta chain was seen once. The data originate from a study of T cell responses to AZD1222 COVID-19 vaccine. Measured with immunoSEQ multiplex PCR; TCRdb has only the in-frame clones, and not every one. The sample holds about 130,000 clones, 80% to 90% seen once. The CDR3 is made up of 13 amino acids. Deletions cut 6 bases from V and 2 bases from J, with 10 bases between. The sequencing used peripheral blood, collected on day 0 of AZD1222 vaccination. This TCR came from an adult in good health. The gene calls are TRBV12-3 or TRBV12-4 and TRBJ1-1; D perhaps matches TRBD1 (6 bases). For the CDR3, the DNA is TGTGCCAGCAGCCCGGACAGCAACACTGAAGCTTTCTTT. Its protein is CASSPDSNTEAFF.